This T cell receptor beta chain is drawn from a study of blood T cell repertoires in COVID-19. Study context: PBMCs, B-cell-depleted T cells, or T cells were the source of the cDNA or gDNA that made up the material.

Authors' analysis steps: Amplifying reference gene primers gave estimates of nucleated cell counts. The table came from immunoSEQ multiplex PCR; TCRdb's copy has only in-frame clones and leaves some out. V and J calls and clone size are those listed in that table; D and trimming were worked out from the DNA. Found here are around 130,000 clones, around 86% of them singletons; the top ten hold about a sixth. V lost 4 bases to trimming and J lost 4 bases, with 17 bases between them. Per the germline V gene, CDR1 is LGHDT and CDR2 is YNNKEL (reference sequence). The CDR3 totals 16 residues. This receptor was obtained from a woman aged 45-59 years who had recovered from COVID-19. The sequencing input was peripheral blood. J is TRBJ1-5 and V is TRBV3-1 (or the pseudogene TRBV3-2); possible D gene TRBD1, 5 bases. CDR3 sequence (DNA): TGTGCCAGCAGCCCCGGGGGGTACAGCCCAAATCAGCCCCAGCATTTT. It yields the protein CASSPGGYSPNQPQHF.